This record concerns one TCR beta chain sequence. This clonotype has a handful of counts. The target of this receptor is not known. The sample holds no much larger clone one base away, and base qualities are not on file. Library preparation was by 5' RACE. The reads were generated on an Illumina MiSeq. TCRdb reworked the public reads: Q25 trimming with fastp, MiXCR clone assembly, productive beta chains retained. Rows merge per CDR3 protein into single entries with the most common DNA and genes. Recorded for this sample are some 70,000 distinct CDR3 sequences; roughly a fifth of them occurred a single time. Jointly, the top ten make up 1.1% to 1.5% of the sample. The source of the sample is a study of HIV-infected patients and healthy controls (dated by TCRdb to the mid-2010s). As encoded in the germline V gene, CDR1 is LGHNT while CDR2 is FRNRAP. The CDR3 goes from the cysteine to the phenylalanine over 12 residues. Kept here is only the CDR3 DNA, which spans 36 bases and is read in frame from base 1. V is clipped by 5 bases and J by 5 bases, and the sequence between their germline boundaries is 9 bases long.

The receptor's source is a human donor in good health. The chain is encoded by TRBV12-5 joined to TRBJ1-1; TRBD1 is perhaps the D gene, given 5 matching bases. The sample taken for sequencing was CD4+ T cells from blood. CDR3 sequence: CASGRRGTEAFF. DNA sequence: TGTGCTAGTGGTCGAAGGGGTACTGAAGCTTTCTTT.